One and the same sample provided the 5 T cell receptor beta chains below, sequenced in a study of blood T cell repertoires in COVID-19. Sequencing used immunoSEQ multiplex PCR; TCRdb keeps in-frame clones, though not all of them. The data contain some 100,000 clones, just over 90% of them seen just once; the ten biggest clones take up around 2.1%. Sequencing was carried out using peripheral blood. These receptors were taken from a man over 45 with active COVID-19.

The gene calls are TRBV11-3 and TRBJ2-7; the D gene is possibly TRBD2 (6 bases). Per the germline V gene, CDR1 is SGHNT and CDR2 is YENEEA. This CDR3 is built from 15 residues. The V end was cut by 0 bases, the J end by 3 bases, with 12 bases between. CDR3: CASSLDLWGDYEQYV. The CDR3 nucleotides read TGTGCCAGCAGCTTAGATCTCTGGGGGGACTACGAGCAGTACGTC.

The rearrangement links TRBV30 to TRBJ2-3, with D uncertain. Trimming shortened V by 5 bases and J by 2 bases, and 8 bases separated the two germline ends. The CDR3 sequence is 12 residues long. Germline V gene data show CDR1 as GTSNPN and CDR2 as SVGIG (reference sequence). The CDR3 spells CAWEQDTDTQYF. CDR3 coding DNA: TGTGCCTGGGAACAAGACACAGATACGCAGTATTTT.

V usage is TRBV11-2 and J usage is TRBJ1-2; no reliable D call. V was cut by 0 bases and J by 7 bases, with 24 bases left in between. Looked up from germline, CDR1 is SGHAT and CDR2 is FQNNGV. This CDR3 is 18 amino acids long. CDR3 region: CASSLEMVTRGSTAGYTF. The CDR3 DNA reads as TGTGCCAGCAGCTTAGAAATGGTTACGCGGGGATCAACGGCTGGCTACACCTTC.

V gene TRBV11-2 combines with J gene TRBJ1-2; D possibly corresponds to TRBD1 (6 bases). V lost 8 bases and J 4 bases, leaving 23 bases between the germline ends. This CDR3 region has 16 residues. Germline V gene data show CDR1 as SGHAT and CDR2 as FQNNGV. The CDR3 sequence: CASGSPQGQLSYGYTF. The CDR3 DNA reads TGTGCCAGCGGATCCCCACAGGGCCAATTGAGCTATGGCTACACCTTC.

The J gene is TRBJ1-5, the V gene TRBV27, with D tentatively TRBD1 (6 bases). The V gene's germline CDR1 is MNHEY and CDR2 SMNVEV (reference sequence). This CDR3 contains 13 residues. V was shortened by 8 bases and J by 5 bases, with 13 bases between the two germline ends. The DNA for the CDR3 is TGTGCCAGCGGTACCAGGGGAGATCAGCCCCAGCATTTT. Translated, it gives CASGTRGDQPQHF.